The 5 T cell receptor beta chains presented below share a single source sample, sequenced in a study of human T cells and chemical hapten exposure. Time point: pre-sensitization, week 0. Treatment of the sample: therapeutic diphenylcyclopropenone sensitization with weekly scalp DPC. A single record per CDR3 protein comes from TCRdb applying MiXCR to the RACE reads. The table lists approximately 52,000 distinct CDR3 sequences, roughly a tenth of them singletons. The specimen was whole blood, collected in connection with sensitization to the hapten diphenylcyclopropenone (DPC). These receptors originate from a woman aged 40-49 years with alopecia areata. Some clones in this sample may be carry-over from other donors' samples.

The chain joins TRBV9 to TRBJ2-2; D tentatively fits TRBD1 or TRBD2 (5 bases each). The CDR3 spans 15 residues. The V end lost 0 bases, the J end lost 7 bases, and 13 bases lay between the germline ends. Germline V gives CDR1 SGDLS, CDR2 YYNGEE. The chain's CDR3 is CASSVAPGSNGELFF. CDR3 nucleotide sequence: TGTGCCAGCAGCGTAGCTCCAGGGAGTAACGGGGAGCTGTTTTTT. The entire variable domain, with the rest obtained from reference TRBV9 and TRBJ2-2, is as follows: DSGVTQTPKHLITATGQRVTLRCSPRSGDLSVYWYQQSLDQGLQFLIQYYNGEERAKGNILERFSAQQFPDLHSELNLSSLELGDSALYFCASSVAPGSNGELFFGEGSRLTVL.

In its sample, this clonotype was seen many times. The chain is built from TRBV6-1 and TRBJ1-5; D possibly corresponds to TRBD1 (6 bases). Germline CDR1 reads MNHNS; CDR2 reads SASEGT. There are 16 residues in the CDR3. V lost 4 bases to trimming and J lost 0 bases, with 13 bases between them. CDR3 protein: CASSARTADSNQPQHF. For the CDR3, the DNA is TGTGCCAGCAGTGCCCGGACAGCTGATAGCAATCAGCCCCAGCATTTT.

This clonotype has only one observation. Here the CDR3 reads CSAKDQGLGETQYF. The DNA for the CDR3 is TGCAGTGCTAAAGACCAGGGCTTGGGGGAGACCCAGTACTTC. This chain uses TRBV20-1 with TRBJ2-5, with D possibly being TRBD1 (5 bases). Germline CDR1 is DFQATT and CDR2 is SNEGSKA (reference sequence). This CDR3 has 14 amino acids. The ends were cut back, 4 bases at V and 5 bases at J, with 17 bases in the middle.

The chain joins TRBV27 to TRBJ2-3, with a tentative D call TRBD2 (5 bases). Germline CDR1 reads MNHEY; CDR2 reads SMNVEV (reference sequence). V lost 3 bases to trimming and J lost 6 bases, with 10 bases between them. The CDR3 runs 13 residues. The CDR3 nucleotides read TGTGCCAGCAGTTTTCGCGGCGGGGATACGCAGTATTTT. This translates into CASSFRGGDTQYF.

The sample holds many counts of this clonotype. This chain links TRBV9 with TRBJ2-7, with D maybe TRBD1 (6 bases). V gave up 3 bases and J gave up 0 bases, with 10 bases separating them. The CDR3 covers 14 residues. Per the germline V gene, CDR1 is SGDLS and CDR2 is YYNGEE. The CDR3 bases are TGTGCCAGCAGCGAGGGGGTGAGCTCCTACGAGCAGTACTTC. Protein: CASSEGVSSYEQYF.